This is a list of T cell receptor beta chains from one sample in a study of T-cell reconstitution after alpha-beta-depleted transplantation in children. TCRdb re-analysed the PCR reads in MiXCR, keeping a single row per CDR3 protein. The sample holds 540,000 or so distinct CDR3 sequences, roughly 24% seen once. The input for sequencing was PBMCs, mostly from graft donor cells, taken 360 days after TCRalphabeta/CD19-depleted stem cell transplant. Every receptor here comes from a boy less than two years old who had a stem cell transplant for acute myeloid leukemia, so the T cells may come from the graft donor. Each CDR3 is given with its conserved first and last residue. A D gene is named only where the DNA matches it firmly. Rows give clone size only sometimes, using once, few, many, or a class for an expanded clone.

CDR3 protein	CDR3 DNA	V gene	J gene	D gene	clone size
CASSYGTAIYNSPLHF	TGTGCCAGCAGTTACGGGACAGCGATCTATAATTCACCCCTCCACTTT	TRBV6-5	TRBJ1-6	TRBD1	NA
CASSQAREYEQFF	TGCGCCAGCAGCCAAGCAAGGGAGTATGAGCAGTTCTTC	TRBV4-3	TRBJ2-1	NA	NA
CSARVFRGGDYNEQFF	TGCAGTGCTAGAGTATTCAGGGGGGGAGACTACAATGAGCAGTTCTTC	TRBV20-1	TRBJ2-1	NA	NA
CASSLAGTGGNTIYF	TGTGCCAGCAGTTTAGCCGGGACAGGGGGAAACACCATATATTTT	TRBV28	TRBJ1-3	TRBD1	many
CAASEPPTGAGELFF	TGTGCCGCCAGTGAGCCCCCGACAGGAGCCGGGGAGCTGTTTTTT	TRBV24-1	TRBJ2-2	NA	NA
CASSQDMGGNQPQHF	TGCGCCAGCAGCCAAGATATGGGAGGCAATCAGCCCCAGCATTTT	TRBV4-1	TRBJ1-5	NA	NA
CSARRGGGYEQFF	TGCAGTGCTAGACGGGGGGGCGGATATGAGCAGTTCTTC	TRBV20-1	TRBJ2-1	TRBD2	many
CASSQAGRSNSPLHF	TGTGCCAGCAGCCAGGCAGGGCGAAGTAATTCACCCCTCCACTTT	TRBV14	TRBJ1-6	NA	NA
CSAKVVAGGGTDTQYF	TGCAGTGCTAAAGTGGTAGCGGGGGGGGGCACAGATACGCAGTATTTT	TRBV20-1	TRBJ2-3	TRBD2	NA
CASSPGTEGGEQYF	TGTGCCAGCTCACCTGGAACCGAGGGGGGCGAGCAGTACTTC	TRBV18	TRBJ2-7	NA	NA
CSARQGATRANEKLFF	TGCAGTGCTAGGCAGGGGGCGACCCGGGCTAATGAAAAACTGTTTTTT	TRBV20-1	TRBJ1-4	TRBD1	few
CAFPVSGNSNEQFF	TGTGCCTTCCCGGTCTCGGGAAACAGCAATGAGCAGTTCTTC	TRBV30	TRBJ2-1	NA	few
CASSYHPSTYGYTF	TGTGCCAGCAGTTATCACCCTAGTACCTATGGCTACACCTTC	TRBV28	TRBJ1-2	NA	many
CSARIGADSGNTIYF	TGCAGTGCTAGAATAGGTGCTGACTCTGGAAACACCATATATTTT	TRBV20-1	TRBJ1-3	NA	many
CASSEHHLREQYF	TGTGCCAGCAGTGAACATCATTTGCGCGAGCAGTACTTC	TRBV25-1	TRBJ2-7	NA	many
CSARPLPHGGVGETQYF	TGCAGTGCTAGGCCCCTGCCCCACGGCGGGGTCGGGGAGACCCAGTACTTC	TRBV20-1	TRBJ2-5	NA	NA
CASSYEGLSLNTEAFF	TGTGCCAGCAGTTACGAGGGGTTGTCCCTGAACACTGAAGCTTTCTTT	TRBV6-5	TRBJ1-1	NA	NA
CASSGTGGGLNTIYF	TGTGCCAGCAGTGGGACAGGGGGCGGCCTAAACACCATATATTTT	TRBV12-3/TRBV12-4	TRBJ1-3	TRBD1	NA
CASSLSWKNIQYF	TGCGCCAGCAGCTTGTCTTGGAAAAACATTCAGTACTTC	TRBV5-1	TRBJ2-4	NA	many
CSARLGTDTQYF	TGCAGTGCTAGATTAGGGACAGATACGCAGTATTTT	TRBV20-1	TRBJ2-3	NA	many
CASSLGPRGVAEQYF	TGTGCCAGCAGTTTAGGGCCGAGAGGGGTCGCCGAGCAGTACTTC	TRBV12-3/TRBV12-4	TRBJ2-7	NA	NA
CASRDRSVTGELFF	TGCGCCAGCAGGGACAGGTCGGTCACCGGGGAGCTGTTTTTT	TRBV5-1	TRBJ2-2	TRBD1	NA
CSARGGLAGGSSYNEQFF	TGCAGTGCTAGAGGTGGACTAGCGGGGGGAAGCTCCTACAATGAGCAGTTCTTC	TRBV20-1	TRBJ2-1	TRBD2	NA
CASSTPGLNTGELFF	TGCGCCAGCAGCACGCCGGGTCTGAACACCGGGGAGCTGTTTTTT	TRBV5-1	TRBJ2-2	NA	many
CSVEKAIEAFF	TGCAGCGTTGAAAAGGCCATTGAAGCTTTCTTT	TRBV29-1	TRBJ1-1	NA	many
CSARRSSGGPETQYF	TGCAGTGCCAGAAGGTCTAGCGGGGGGCCTGAGACCCAGTACTTC	TRBV20-1	TRBJ2-5	TRBD2	many
CASSLTSGKYYNEQFF	TGTGCCAGCAGCTTGACTAGCGGGAAGTACTACAATGAGCAGTTCTTC	TRBV11-3	TRBJ2-1	TRBD2	NA
CASSFWTGRTDTQYF	TGTGCCAGCAGCTTCTGGACAGGTCGAACAGATACGCAGTATTTT	TRBV11-3	TRBJ2-3	TRBD1	many
CATSDGAGVTDTQYF	TGTGCCACCAGTGATGGCGCAGGGGTGACAGATACGCAGTATTTT	TRBV24-1	TRBJ2-3	NA	few
CASSQRVLNYGYTF	TGCGCCAGCAGTCAAAGGGTGCTTAACTATGGCTACACCTTC	TRBV4-3	TRBJ1-2	NA	few
CATSRSYNEQFF	TGTGCCACCTCAAGGAGCTACAATGAGCAGTTCTTC	TRBV6-5	TRBJ2-1	NA	many
CASRLPMGGSPLHF	TGTGCCAGCAGACTACCGATGGGGGGTTCACCCCTCCACTTT	TRBV28	TRBJ1-6	NA	many
CSVAVTGTGQETQYF	TGCAGCGTTGCCGTCACCGGGACAGGGCAAGAGACCCAGTACTTC	TRBV29-1	TRBJ2-5	TRBD1	few
CASSLGQGWYEQYF	TGTGCCAGCAGCCTCGGACAGGGTTGGTACGAGCAGTACTTC	TRBV13	TRBJ2-7	TRBD1	NA
CASSQGTGAAYNEQFF	TGTGCCAGCAGCCAAGGGACCGGGGCTGCCTACAATGAGCAGTTCTTC	TRBV14	TRBJ2-1	NA	NA
CASSLLPVNQETQYF	TGCGCCAGCAGCTTGTTGCCAGTGAACCAAGAGACCCAGTACTTC	TRBV5-1	TRBJ2-5	NA	NA
CASSLAGSHGYTF	TGCGCCAGCAGCTTGGCAGGATCACATGGCTACACCTTC	TRBV5-1	TRBJ1-2	NA	many
CASSDTGLSYEQYF	TGTGCCAGCAGTGATACGGGTCTTTCCTACGAGCAGTACTTC	TRBV25-1	TRBJ2-7	NA	few
CASSPPQGATQYF	TGTGCCAGCAGTCCCCCCCAGGGTGCGACCCAGTACTTC	TRBV27	TRBJ2-5	NA	NA
CASSLAWGGGNEQYF	TGCGCCAGCAGCCTTGCGTGGGGGGGAGGTAACGAGCAGTACTTC	TRBV4-3	TRBJ2-7	TRBD2	NA
CASRRETGTTGELFF	TGTGCCAGCAGGAGAGAAACAGGGACCACCGGGGAGCTGTTTTTT	TRBV25-1	TRBJ2-2	NA	NA
CASSNRPKNIQYF	TGTGCCAGCAGCAACCGACCCAAAAACATTCAGTACTTC	TRBV21-1	TRBJ2-4	NA	few
CSVLDGNTEAFF	TGCAGCGTGCTGGACGGGAACACTGAAGCTTTCTTT	TRBV29-1	TRBJ1-1	NA	NA
CASSLRGQQNQPQHF	TGTGCCAGCAGTTTAAGGGGACAGCAGAATCAGCCCCAGCATTTT	TRBV12-3/TRBV12-4	TRBJ1-5	TRBD1	many
CSARVVRTTHNEQFF	TGCAGTGCTAGAGTGGTGAGGACGACCCACAATGAGCAGTTCTTC	TRBV20-1	TRBJ2-1	NA	NA
CASTKGEVENIQYF	TGTGCCAGCACCAAAGGGGAAGTTGAAAACATTCAGTACTTC	TRBV7-9	TRBJ2-4	NA	NA
CATSDSTGDDQPQHF	TGTGCCACCAGTGATTCGACAGGGGACGATCAGCCCCAGCATTTT	TRBV24-1	TRBJ1-5	TRBD1	NA
CSARGGAGNQPQHF	TGCAGTGCTAGGGGGGGTGCCGGCAATCAGCCCCAGCATTTT	TRBV20-1	TRBJ1-5	NA	NA
CASSLRGQVNTGELFF	TGTGCCAGCAGCTTAAGGGGACAGGTGAACACCGGGGAGCTGTTTTTT	TRBV11-3	TRBJ2-2	TRBD1	NA
CSASSVAISTDTQYF	TGCAGTGCTAGTTCCGTAGCGATTAGCACAGATACGCAGTATTTT	TRBV20-1	TRBJ2-3	NA	few
CASSSDTYNEQFF	TGTGCCAGCAGTTCGGACACGTACAATGAGCAGTTCTTC	TRBV12-3/TRBV12-4	TRBJ2-1	NA	many
CASSFGGIETQYF	TGTGCCAGCAGCTTCGGAGGGATAGAGACCCAGTACTTC	TRBV7-2	TRBJ2-5	NA	few
CASSLLGFHTALTQYF	TGTGCCAGCAGTTTACTCGGCTTCCATACGGCCCTTACGCAGTATTTT	TRBV27	TRBJ2-3	NA	few
CATSDFSGRSNEQFF	TGTGCCACCAGTGATTTCTCAGGACGGAGCAATGAGCAGTTCTTC	TRBV24-1	TRBJ2-1	NA	few
CASSSPVWGVEQFF	TGTGCCAGCAGCTCCCCCGTCTGGGGGGTTGAGCAGTTCTTC	TRBV11-2	TRBJ2-1	NA	many